The 8 T cell receptor beta chains below were found in one sample sequenced in a study of Graves' ophthalmopathy and Graves' hyperthyroidism (dated by TCRdb to between 2018 and 2020). TCRdb lists the instrument as Illumina HiSeq 2000. For repertoire sequencing, TCR beta CDR3 regions were amplified from RNA transcripts. A first-round RT-PCR used HTBI primers with the Qiagen OneStep RT-PCR kit, followed by a second-round multiplex PCR, size selection and purification. TCRdb reanalyzed the raw reads on its own, using fastp at Q25 for trimming and MiXCR for clone calling, and kept in-frame beta chains. One record per CDR3 amino acid sequence lists the most common genes and DNA. This sample lists about 620,000 distinct CDR3 sequences; about a fifth were detected once. Roughly 6.9% of the sample belongs to the ten largest clones. Sequenced input: peripheral blood. The receptors derive from a woman younger than 35 with stable Graves' hyperthyroidism. Some clones in this sample may be carry-over from other donors' samples. Donor details come from another sample of the same person, matched by shared clones.

Ten or more counts support this clonotype. The chain joins TRBV12-3 or TRBV12-4 to TRBJ1-3, with 7 bases that match TRBD1. The trim removed 2 bases at V and 1 base at J, leaving 11 bases unmatched. This CDR3 comprises 18 residues. The DNA of the CDR3 is TGTGCCAGCAGTTTAAAGATGGACAGGAGAACTTCTGGAAACACCATATATTTT. It specifies CASSLKMDRRTSGNTIYF.

This clonotype was counted many times. V is TRBV2 and J is TRBJ2-7; the D gene is possibly TRBD2 (6 bases). The CDR3 totals 13 residues. Trimming stripped 5 bases from V and 3 bases from J, with 11 bases between. The V gene's germline CDR1 is SNHLY and CDR2 FYNNEI. In DNA form, the CDR3 reads TGTGCCAGCAGTTGGATGGAGGGCTACGAGCAGTACTTC. Protein: CASSWMEGYEQYF.

Ten or more counts support this clonotype. The chain couples TRBV5-1 to TRBJ2-2; D perhaps matches TRBD1 (6 bases). The CDR3 is made up of 16 amino acids. V dropped 4 bases and J dropped 1 base, with 14 bases sitting between them. Germline CDR1 is SGHRS and CDR2 is YFSETQ. The CDR3, as DNA: TGCGCCAGCAGCCGCGGGCAGGGGATGAACACCGGGGAGCTGTTTTTT. Translated, it gives CASSRGQGMNTGELFF.

This clonotype was detected only a few times. This chain joins TRBV6-1 and TRBJ1-1; 8 nucleotides line up with TRBD1. The CDR3 is 14 residues long. Germline V gene data show CDR1 as MNHNS and CDR2 as SASEGT. V lost 10 bases to trimming and J lost 10 bases; unmatched junction nucleotides: 17. The CDR3 sequence: CAIEPAGDRHLAFF. The DNA of the CDR3 is TGTGCCATCGAACCAGCCGGGGACAGGCATCTAGCTTTCTTT.

This clonotype was detected only once. The chain combines TRBV14 with TRBJ2-6, with TRBD2 as a possible D gene (7 bases). This CDR3 region has 20 residues. CDR1 SGHDN and CDR2 FVKESK come from the germline V gene. Trimming pared 4 bases from V and 0 bases from J, leaving 22 bases between. The CDR3 nucleotides are TGTGCCAGCAGCCCGACGATCGCGGGGGCAGGGGACTCTGGGGCCAACGTCCTGACTTTC. This translates into CASSPTIAGAGDSGANVLTF.

The sample holds a few counts of this clonotype. The chain combines TRBV11-1 with TRBJ1-1; D might be TRBD1 (5 bases). The CDR3 loop spans 17 amino acids. Germline V CDR1 and CDR2: SGHAT, FQDESV (reference sequence). V was pared by 5 bases and J by 0 bases, with 19 bases between. The CDR3 nucleotides are TGTGCCAGCAGCCCTTTCGGGCTAGGAGGGGTGAACACTGAAGCTTTCTTT. Protein product: CASSPFGLGGVNTEAFF.

This clonotype was observed at least ten times. J is TRBJ1-2 and V is TRBV12-3 or TRBV12-4; D is unclear. CDR3 length: 14 residues. V lost 6 bases to trimming and J lost 8 bases, with 19 bases between them. The CDR3, as DNA: TGTGCCAGCAGCCCTGAGTTGGTAAGAGGGGGCTACACCTTC. It specifies CASSPELVRGGYTF.

This clonotype was detected ten times or more. CDR3 nucleotide sequence: TGTGCCAGCAGCTTAGCTACAATGAACACTGAAGCTTTCTTT. Protein sequence: CASSLATMNTEAFF. The chain combines TRBV11-2 with TRBJ1-1; D is uncertain. Trimming stripped 1 base from V and 0 bases from J, with 6 bases between. The CDR3 length is 14 residues. Per germline, CDR1 SGHAT and CDR2 FQNNGV.